This is a list of T cell receptor beta chains from one sample in a study of PD-1 blockade in classical Hodgkin lymphoma. Profiling relied on immunoSEQ multiplex PCR, and the TCRdb table lists in-frame clones only, not all of them. The sample shows more than 10,000 clones, 76% of them seen only once. Sequencing used peripheral blood mononuclear cells (PBMCs), obtained at baseline. The source is a human donor with classical Hodgkin lymphoma. Each CDR3 is given with its conserved first and last residue. Each record gives: clone size, V gene, J gene, D gene, CDR3 DNA, CDR3 protein. D genes are given only for firm matches. A row's size may be missing; if present it is once, few, many or a size class.

abundance: -; v_gene: TRBV10-1; j_gene: TRBJ1-1; d_gene: -; CDR3nt: TGCGCCAGCAGTGTTTGGGCTGAGGGATTCGCTTTCTTT; CDR3aa: CASSVWAEGFAFF
abundance: -; v_gene: TRBV2; j_gene: TRBJ2-3; d_gene: TRBD2; CDR3nt: TGTGCCAGCAGAGCGGGAGGGCCCATCGGAGATACGCAGTATTTT; CDR3aa: CASRAGGPIGDTQYF
abundance: -; v_gene: TRBV9; j_gene: TRBJ2-3; d_gene: TRBD1; CDR3nt: TGTGCCAGCAGCCCGCGACAGGGCGCCACAGATACGCAGTATTTT; CDR3aa: CASSPRQGATDTQYF
abundance: -; v_gene: TRBV7-6; j_gene: TRBJ2-2; d_gene: -; CDR3nt: TGTGCCAGCAGCGAACTGACCGGGGAGCTGTTTTTT; CDR3aa: CASSELTGELFF
abundance: -; v_gene: TRBV4-1; j_gene: TRBJ2-5; d_gene: -; CDR3nt: TGCGCCAGCAGCCAAGGGGGGTGGGAGACCCAGTACTTC; CDR3aa: CASSQGGWETQYF
abundance: few; v_gene: TRBV6-6; j_gene: TRBJ1-1; d_gene: -; CDR3nt: TGTGCCAGCAGTTACTCCTACTCACCCAAACCTGAAGCTTTCTTT; CDR3aa: CASSYSYSPKPEAFF
abundance: -; v_gene: TRBV11-2; j_gene: TRBJ2-1; d_gene: -; CDR3nt: TGTGCCAGCAGCTTAGTTCCAGGGTACCACAATGAGCAGTTCTTC; CDR3aa: CASSLVPGYHNEQFF
abundance: -; v_gene: TRBV27; j_gene: TRBJ2-7; d_gene: TRBD2; CDR3nt: TGTGCCACCTCTAAGGCGGGAGGCAGCTACGAGCAGTACTTC; CDR3aa: CATSKAGGSYEQYF
abundance: few; v_gene: TRBV4-1; j_gene: TRBJ1-1; d_gene: -; CDR3nt: TGCGCCAGCAGCCAAGATGAAACCGCCGCCAGGGTGGGAGACACTGAAGCTTTCTTT; CDR3aa: CASSQDETAARVGDTEAFF
abundance: few; v_gene: TRBV10-2; j_gene: TRBJ2-7; d_gene: -; CDR3nt: TGCGCCAGCAGTGGGTTGGACTTCCAAAGCTCCTACGAGCAGTACTTC; CDR3aa: CASSGLDFQSSYEQYF
abundance: -; v_gene: TRBV4-2; j_gene: TRBJ2-2; d_gene: -; CDR3nt: TGTGCCAGTCGTGGACAGAACACCGGGGAGCTGTTTTTT; CDR3aa: CASRGQNTGELFF
abundance: -; v_gene: TRBV10-3; j_gene: TRBJ2-3; d_gene: -; CDR3nt: TGTGCCATCATGGAAGGAGGAGGGCACGATACGCAGTATTTT; CDR3aa: CAIMEGGGHDTQYF
abundance: -; v_gene: TRBV11-3; j_gene: TRBJ2-5; d_gene: -; CDR3nt: TGTGCCAGCAGCTTAGGGGGCCGAAACCAAGAGACCCAGTACTTC; CDR3aa: CASSLGGRNQETQYF
abundance: few; v_gene: TRBV4-1; j_gene: TRBJ2-1; d_gene: TRBD2; CDR3nt: TGCGCCAGCAGCCAACTCCCTCCCGAGACTAGCGGGATCCTGTCCTACAATGAGCAGTTCTTC; CDR3aa: CASSQLPPETSGILSYNEQFF
abundance: few; v_gene: TRBV5-1; j_gene: TRBJ1-1; d_gene: TRBD1; CDR3nt: TGCGCCAGCAGCACCAGACCTCAGGGGGGCGAGACTGAAGCTTTCTTT; CDR3aa: CASSTRPQGGETEAFF
abundance: -; v_gene: TRBV6-5; j_gene: TRBJ1-1; d_gene: -; CDR3nt: TGTGCCAGCAGGACAGACCAAACTGAAGCTTTCTTT; CDR3aa: CASRTDQTEAFF
abundance: -; v_gene: TRBV2; j_gene: TRBJ2-4; d_gene: TRBD1; CDR3nt: TGTGCCAGCAGTGCCTGGGGGGGGACAGGGGTACTCAAAAACATTCAGTACTTC; CDR3aa: CASSAWGGTGVLKNIQYF
abundance: -; v_gene: TRBV21-1; j_gene: TRBJ2-7; d_gene: -; CDR3nt: TGTGCCACCCGTCGCGGGACCCCTCACTCCTACGAGCAGTACTTC; CDR3aa: CATRRGTPHSYEQYF
abundance: -; v_gene: TRBV27; j_gene: TRBJ1-5; d_gene: TRBD1; CDR3nt: TGTGCCAGCAGTTTATCGTGGGCAGGGGGGCAGCCCCAGCATTTT; CDR3aa: CASSLSWAGGQPQHF
abundance: -; v_gene: TRBV29-1; j_gene: TRBJ2-7; d_gene: TRBD1; CDR3nt: TGCAGCGTTGTAGGTAGACAGGGGAATTTCGAGCAGTACTTC; CDR3aa: CSVVGRQGNFEQYF
abundance: few; v_gene: TRBV5-6; j_gene: TRBJ1-2; d_gene: -; CDR3nt: TGTGCCAGCAGCTTGGTTGGGGGGTACTATGGCTACACCTTC; CDR3aa: CASSLVGGYYGYTF
abundance: few; v_gene: TRBV27; j_gene: TRBJ1-1; d_gene: -; CDR3nt: TGTGCCAGCAGACTCCAGGCGTCGAACACTGAAGCTTTCTTT; CDR3aa: CASRLQASNTEAFF
abundance: -; v_gene: TRBV13; j_gene: TRBJ2-3; d_gene: -; CDR3nt: TGTGCCAGCAGCTTTCGGCGGGAAGGCACAGATACGCAGTATTTT; CDR3aa: CASSFRREGTDTQYF
abundance: -; v_gene: TRBV6-6; j_gene: TRBJ2-7; d_gene: TRBD1; CDR3nt: TGTGCCAGCAGCCGGCCGGGACAGAGCTACGAGCAGTACTTC; CDR3aa: CASSRPGQSYEQYF
abundance: -; v_gene: TRBV7-9; j_gene: TRBJ2-2; d_gene: -; CDR3nt: TGTGCCAGCAGTCTAGTGGGGCGCGTCACCGGGGAGCTGTTTTTT; CDR3aa: CASSLVGRVTGELFF
abundance: -; v_gene: TRBV2; j_gene: TRBJ2-1; d_gene: TRBD2; CDR3nt: TGTGCCAGCAGTGAAAAGTCTAGCGGATACAATGAGCAGTTCTTC; CDR3aa: CASSEKSSGYNEQFF
abundance: -; v_gene: TRBV6-5; j_gene: TRBJ2-5; d_gene: TRBD2; CDR3nt: TGTGCCAGCAGTTACTCTGCTAGCGGGAGTGGAGAGACCCAGTACTTC; CDR3aa: CASSYSASGSGETQYF
abundance: -; v_gene: TRBV5-4; j_gene: TRBJ2-3; d_gene: -; CDR3nt: TGTGCCAGCAGCTTGGACACAGATACGCAGTATTTT; CDR3aa: CASSLDTDTQYF
abundance: -; v_gene: TRBV10-3; j_gene: TRBJ1-2; d_gene: TRBD1; CDR3nt: TGTGCCATCAGCGCGGGACAGAGCTATGGCTACACCTTC; CDR3aa: CAISAGQSYGYTF
abundance: once; v_gene: TRBV6-1; j_gene: TRBJ1-6; d_gene: -; CDR3nt: TGTGCCAGCAGTATATACGGGGACCTTTACTTT; CDR3aa: CASSIYGDLYF
abundance: -; v_gene: TRBV15; j_gene: TRBJ2-7; d_gene: TRBD2; CDR3nt: TGTGCCACCAGCAGAGCTGGACTAGCGGTTTACGAGCAGTACTTC; CDR3aa: CATSRAGLAVYEQYF
abundance: -; v_gene: TRBV19; j_gene: TRBJ2-2; d_gene: -; CDR3nt: TGTGCCAGTAGTATCCCCCTTTTTTATACCGGGGAGCTGTTTTTT; CDR3aa: CASSIPLFYTGELFF
abundance: -; v_gene: TRBV19; j_gene: TRBJ2-3; d_gene: TRBD1; CDR3nt: TGTGCCAGTAGTATACAGGGGGCGGGTGATACGCAGTATTTT; CDR3aa: CASSIQGAGDTQYF
abundance: -; v_gene: TRBV2; j_gene: TRBJ2-3; d_gene: TRBD2; CDR3nt: TGTGCCAGCAGCGCTAGCGGGACTAGCACAGATACGCAGTATTTT; CDR3aa: CASSASGTSTDTQYF
abundance: few; v_gene: TRBV28; j_gene: TRBJ1-2; d_gene: TRBD1; CDR3nt: TGTGCCATTACGGACAGGGGGCGAGGAGGCTACACCTTC; CDR3aa: CAITDRGRGGYTF
abundance: -; v_gene: TRBV7-8; j_gene: TRBJ2-3; d_gene: -; CDR3nt: TGTGCCAGCAGCTTAGTGGTGCACAAAGGAACATTGGCAGATACGCAGTATTTT; CDR3aa: CASSLVVHKGTLADTQYF
abundance: once; v_gene: TRBV27; j_gene: TRBJ2-7; d_gene: -; CDR3nt: TGTGCCAGCAGTCGCGGGGAGACCTACGAGCAGTACTTC; CDR3aa: CASSRGETYEQYF
abundance: -; v_gene: TRBV2; j_gene: TRBJ1-5; d_gene: -; CDR3nt: TGTGCCAGCACTGACTTGGATAGCAATCAGCCCCAGCATTTT; CDR3aa: CASTDLDSNQPQHF
abundance: -; v_gene: TRBV6-5; j_gene: TRBJ1-3; d_gene: -; CDR3nt: TGTGCCAGCAGTCTCGGGTGGTCTGGAAACACCATATATTTT; CDR3aa: CASSLGWSGNTIYF
abundance: -; v_gene: TRBV5-1; j_gene: TRBJ2-6; d_gene: -; CDR3nt: TGCGCCAGCACCACCGGTGGGGTCTCTGGGGCCAACGTCCTGACTTTC; CDR3aa: CASTTGGVSGANVLTF
abundance: few; v_gene: TRBV6-6; j_gene: TRBJ1-1; d_gene: -; CDR3nt: TGTGCCAGCAGGACAGACCAAACTGAAGCTTTCTTT; CDR3aa: CASRTDQTEAFF
abundance: large; v_gene: TRBV7-9; j_gene: TRBJ2-7; d_gene: -; CDR3nt: TGTGCCAGCAGCTCGACAAATACCTACGAGCAGTACTTC; CDR3aa: CASSSTNTYEQYF
abundance: -; v_gene: TRBV7-7; j_gene: TRBJ2-2; d_gene: -; CDR3nt: TGTGCTAGCAGCACCAGTGGAGCCGGGGAGCTGTTTTTT; CDR3aa: CASSTSGAGELFF
abundance: -; v_gene: TRBV7-5; j_gene: TRBJ2-3; d_gene: -; CDR3nt: TGTGCCAGAACCCAAAGGAGGACTGCTGGCATAGATACGCAGTATTTT; CDR3aa: CARTQRRTAGIDTQYF
abundance: -; v_gene: TRBV2; j_gene: TRBJ1-3; d_gene: -; CDR3nt: TGTGCCAGCATCCTTATCGCAGTCCCCGGGCCTGGAAACACCATATATTTT; CDR3aa: CASILIAVPGPGNTIYF
abundance: -; v_gene: TRBV5-5; j_gene: TRBJ1-1; d_gene: -; CDR3nt: TGTGCCAGCAGCTTTAGGCCGTTTGGGAACACTGAAGCTTTCTTT; CDR3aa: CASSFRPFGNTEAFF
abundance: -; v_gene: TRBV4-1; j_gene: TRBJ2-7; d_gene: TRBD1; CDR3nt: TGCGCCAGCAGCCAAGGACAGGGTGCCTACGAGCAGTACTTC; CDR3aa: CASSQGQGAYEQYF
abundance: -; v_gene: TRBV28; j_gene: TRBJ1-4; d_gene: TRBD1; CDR3nt: TGTGCCAGCAGTTTTCAGGGGGCTAATGAAAAACTGTTTTTT; CDR3aa: CASSFQGANEKLFF
abundance: -; v_gene: TRBV7-9; j_gene: TRBJ2-7; d_gene: TRBD1; CDR3nt: TGTGCCAGCAGCTCCTACGGACAGGGCCCCTACGAGCAGTACTTC; CDR3aa: CASSSYGQGPYEQYF
abundance: -; v_gene: TRBV7-2; j_gene: TRBJ2-1; d_gene: TRBD2; CDR3nt: TGTGCCAGCAGCCGGTCCGGGAGGGAGCAGTTCTTC; CDR3aa: CASSRSGREQFF
abundance: -; v_gene: TRBV5-1; j_gene: TRBJ2-3; d_gene: -; CDR3nt: TGCGCCAGCAGCTTCACAGATACGCAGTATTTT; CDR3aa: CASSFTDTQYF
abundance: -; v_gene: TRBV5-8; j_gene: TRBJ2-3; d_gene: TRBD2; CDR3nt: TGTGCCAGCAGCCCCCGGACTAGCGGGAGCACAGATACGCAGTATTTT; CDR3aa: CASSPRTSGSTDTQYF